The clone carrying this T cell receptor (beta chain) was counted only a few times. A TCRbeta library incorporating unique molecular identifiers was prepared. TCRdb re-called the PCR reads with MiXCR, one entry per CDR3 protein. The data show 490,000 or so distinct CDR3 sequences, roughly an eighth seen once. These data originate in a study of T-cell reconstitution after alpha-beta-depleted transplantation in children. The receptor was derived from a human donor who donated a stem cell graft to a child with combined immunodeficiency. Sample: PBMCs from the stem cell graft donor, taken from the stem cell graft.

CDR3 sequence: CASSLPRRLGETQYF. CDR3 in DNA: TGTGCCAGCAGTTTACCCCGGAGGTTGGGAGAGACCCAGTACTTC. The chain combines TRBV28 with TRBJ2-5; maybe TRBD2 (5 bases). The length of the CDR3 is 15 residues. Deletions cut 2 bases from V and 4 bases from J, with 14 bases between. Per the germline V gene, CDR1 is MDHEN and CDR2 is SYDVKM.